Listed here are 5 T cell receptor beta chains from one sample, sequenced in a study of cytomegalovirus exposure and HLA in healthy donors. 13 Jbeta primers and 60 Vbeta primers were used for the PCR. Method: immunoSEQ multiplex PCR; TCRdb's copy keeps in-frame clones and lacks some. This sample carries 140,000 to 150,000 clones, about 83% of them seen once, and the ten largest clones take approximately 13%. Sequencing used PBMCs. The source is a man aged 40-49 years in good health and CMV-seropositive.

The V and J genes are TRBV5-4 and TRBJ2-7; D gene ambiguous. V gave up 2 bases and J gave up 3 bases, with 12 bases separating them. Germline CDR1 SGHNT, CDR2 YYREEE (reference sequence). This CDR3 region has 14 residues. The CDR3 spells CASSLKDASYEQYF. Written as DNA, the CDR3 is TGTGCCAGCAGCTTAAAAGACGCTAGCTACGAGCAGTACTTC.

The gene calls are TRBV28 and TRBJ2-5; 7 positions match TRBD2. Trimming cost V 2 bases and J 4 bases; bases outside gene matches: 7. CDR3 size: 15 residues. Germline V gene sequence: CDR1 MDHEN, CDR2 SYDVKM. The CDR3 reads CASSLREGRRETQYF. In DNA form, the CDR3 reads TGTGCCAGCAGTTTAAGGGAGGGGAGGAGAGAGACCCAGTACTTC.

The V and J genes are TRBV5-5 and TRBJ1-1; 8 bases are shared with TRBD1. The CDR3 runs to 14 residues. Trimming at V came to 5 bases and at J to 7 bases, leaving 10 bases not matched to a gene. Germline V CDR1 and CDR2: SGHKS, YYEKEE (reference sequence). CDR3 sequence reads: CASRLSGTGVEAFF. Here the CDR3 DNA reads TGTGCCAGCAGGTTGAGCGGGACAGGTGTTGAAGCTTTCTTT.

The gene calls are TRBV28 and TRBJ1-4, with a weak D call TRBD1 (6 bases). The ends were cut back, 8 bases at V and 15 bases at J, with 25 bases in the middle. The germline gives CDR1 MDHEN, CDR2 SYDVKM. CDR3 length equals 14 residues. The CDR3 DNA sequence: TGTGCCAGCCCCCCCGCCGAACCTTCAAGACAGGTGTTTTTT. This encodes CASPPAEPSRQVFF.

DNA for the CDR3: TGTGCCAGCAGCTTAGTCCCCCCGACAGGGGCGGGAAACACCATATATTTT. This sequence encodes CASSLVPPTGAGNTIYF. The chain has TRBV7-2 and TRBJ1-3; 8 bases align to TRBD1. Germline V gives CDR1 SGHTA, CDR2 FQGNSA. With V trimmed by 1 base and J by 4 bases, 9 bases remained unmatched. The CDR3 extends over 17 amino acids.